This entry concerns a single T cell receptor (beta chain). The sample comes from a study of shared clonotypes between healthy human individuals. TCRdb's table, derived via immunoSEQ multiplex PCR, lists solely in-frame clones and lacks some. The sample shows some 2,500,000 clones, under 95% of them seen only once. Trimming took 0 bases from V and 2 from J, leaving 11 bases between them. There are 15 residues in the CDR3. The germline V gene has CDR1 SGDLS and CDR2 YYNGEE. This receptor was taken from a man aged 18 to 30 in good health. Some clones in this sample may be carry-over from other donors' samples. The chain combines TRBV9 with TRBJ1-2; D gene unclear. The material sequenced was naive CD4+ T cells from PBMCs. Noted subset: CD45RA+ positively selected. The CDR3 region has the DNA TGTGCCAGCAGCGTAGATCCGGGAAGGAACTATGGCTACACCTTC. It yields the protein CASSVDPGRNYGYTF. Supplemented by reference TRBV9 and TRBJ1-2, the full variable domain reads DSGVTQTPKHLITATGQRVTLRCSPRSGDLSVYWYQQSLDQGLQFLIQYYNGEERAKGNILERFSAQQFPDLHSELNLSSLELGDSALYFCASSVDPGRNYGYTFGSGTRLTVV.